Each of the 8 T cell receptor beta chains below was sequenced from the same sample in a study of blood T cell repertoires in COVID-19. The method was immunoSEQ multiplex PCR; TCRdb's version includes in-frame clones alone and lacks a portion of them. This sample yields under 95,000 clones, of which less than 90% are seen a single time; under 20% belongs to the top ten. Sequencing was performed on peripheral blood. The receptors were gathered from a man older than 75 in a cohort sampled during active COVID-19.

The V gene is TRBV9, the J gene TRBJ1-5, with a tentative D call TRBD1 (5 bases). CDR3 length: 18 residues. Trimming removed 3 bases at V and 4 bases at J, with 23 bases between. Per germline, CDR1 SGDLS and CDR2 YYNGEE. This chain's CDR3 is CASSEARGSPRVNQPQHF. CDR3 in DNA: TGTGCCAGCAGCGAGGCGCGGGGGTCCCCGAGGGTTAATCAGCCCCAGCATTTT.

This chain connects TRBV6-5 to TRBJ2-3; the match to TRBD2 covers 13 bases. The germline gives CDR1 MNHEY, CDR2 SVGAGI. Trimming took 4 bases from V and 0 from J; bases not matched to a gene: 1. The CDR3 extends over 16 amino acids. The DNA for the CDR3 is TGTGCCAGCAGTTCGGGACTAGCGGGGAGCACAGATACGCAGTATTTT. It yields the protein CASSSGLAGSTDTQYF.

J is TRBJ2-7 and V is TRBV27, with D maybe TRBD2 (5 bases). Deletions cut 5 bases from V and 3 bases from J, with 14 bases between. CDR1 and CDR2 from the germline V gene are MNHEY and SMNVEV (reference sequence). CDR3 length: 14 residues. The CDR3 DNA is TGTGCCAGCAGTGAGATTGCCGGGGACTACGAGCAGTACTTC. Its protein product is CASSEIAGDYEQYF.

The chain has TRBV18 and TRBJ2-7; maybe TRBD1 (5 bases). There are 13 residues in the CDR3. Per the germline V gene, CDR1 is KGHSH and CDR2 is LQKENI. Trimming took off 3 bases at V and 6 bases at J, with 12 bases between the two ends. CDR3 amino acids: CASSPSQGGEQYV. For the CDR3, the DNA is TGTGCCAGCTCACCCTCCCAGGGTGGCGAGCAGTACGTC.

The J gene is TRBJ1-1, the V gene TRBV18; D unclear. Trimming pared 6 bases from V and 0 bases from J, leaving 8 bases between. The CDR3 contains 13 residues. CDR1 and CDR2 (germline): KGHSH, LQKENI. CDR3 sequence: CASSYGMNTEAFF. The DNA of the CDR3 is TGTGCCAGCTCCTACGGGATGAACACTGAAGCTTTCTTT.

The chain uses TRBV3-1 (or the pseudogene TRBV3-2) and TRBJ1-1; D ambiguous. Germline V gives CDR1 LGHDT, CDR2 YNNKEL (reference sequence). V was cut by 0 bases and J by 9 bases, with 11 bases left in between. This CDR3 is built from 13 residues. The CDR3 sequence: CASSQETRRQAFF. DNA for the CDR3: TGTGCCAGCAGCCAAGAAACCAGGCGCCAAGCTTTCTTT.

V and J are TRBV13 and TRBJ2-5; maybe TRBD2 (5 bases). This CDR3 has 12 amino acids. V lost 5 bases and J 3 bases, leaving 7 bases between the germline ends. Germline CDR1 is PRHDT and CDR2 is FYEKMQ (reference sequence). The CDR3 here is CASSRTEETQYF. CDR3 coding DNA: TGTGCCAGCAGCCGGACTGAAGAGACCCAGTACTTC.

The chain couples TRBV19 to TRBJ2-5; D might be TRBD1 (5 bases). V lost 1 base and J lost 0, with 6 bases in between. This CDR3 region has 14 residues. Germline V gene data show CDR1 as LNHDA and CDR2 as SQIVND (reference sequence). The CDR3 here is CASSIGQYQETQYF. The CDR3 bases are TGTGCCAGTAGTATAGGACAGTACCAAGAGACCCAGTACTTC.